This TCR beta chain originates from a study of T cells in localized non-small cell lung cancer. The CDR3 runs 15 residues. Germline lookup yields CDR1 SGHTA and CDR2 FQGNSA. Trimming took 0 bases from V and 5 from J, leaving 12 bases between them. The repertoire was sequenced with immunoSEQ multiplex PCR; TCRdb's copy has only in-frame clones and lacks some. The sample contains about 24,000 clones, 88% of which appear only once. The rearrangement joins TRBV7-2 to TRBJ2-3; TRBD2 might be the D (7 bases). The sequence came from a woman aged 35 to 75 with stage III lung adenocarcinoma. Sequenced material: peripheral blood mononuclear cells, taken before any cancer treatment. The CDR3 sequence is CASSLAGGTIDTQYF. DNA of the CDR3: TGTGCCAGCAGCTTAGCGGGAGGGACAATAGATACGCAGTATTTT.